This TCR beta chain was observed in a study of T-cell memory formation after mild COVID-19. Findings and caveats of the study: From day 15 to 85, contracting clones were balanced between CD4 and CD8, whereas later expanders leaned toward CD4+.

This clonotype turned up a few times. As yet, its antigen is unknown. The germline V gene has CDR1 SGHTA and CDR2 FQGNSA. V dropped 1 base and J dropped 3 bases, with 15 bases sitting between them. The CDR3 covers 16 residues. TCRdb independently ran MiXCR on the 5' RACE reads; one entry per CDR3 protein. The table lists roughly 370,000 distinct CDR3 sequences, more than 15% of them singletons, with roughly a fifth in the top ten. The V and J genes are TRBV7-2 and TRBJ2-5, with D possibly being TRBD2 (5 bases). Sequencing input: PBMCs or a T cell subset sorted from them (not recorded which). The sequence came from a man aged 18 to 30 who had mild COVID-19 (a few samples of this study predate the infection). Cell type and time point are not known. In nucleotides, the CDR3 is TGTGCCAGCAGCTTAGTTCGTTTATCGGGAAAAGAGACCCAGTACTTC. Protein: CASSLVRLSGKETQYF.